Below are 20 T cell receptor beta chains sequenced from a single sample in a study of CD8+CD57+ T cells in acquired aplastic anemia (dated by TCRdb to 2016 to 2018). Data came from an Illumina HiSeq 2000. Genomic DNA served as template for TCR beta VDJ combination and CDR3 sequence profiling. The public reads were quality trimmed at Q25 with fastp and then assembled into clones with MiXCR by TCRdb, keeping productive beta chains. Rows with a matching CDR3 protein are joined into one entry that keeps the most common DNA and genes. The sample includes around 180,000 distinct CDR3 sequences, with around 60% observed a single time. The top ten clones comprise under 60% of the sample. The sequencing input was sorted CD4+, CD8+, or CD8+CD57+ T cells (not recorded which) from PBMCs. All receptors come from a human donor in good health.

The rearrangement joins TRBV12-3 or TRBV12-4 to TRBJ2-1, with 10 bases that match TRBD2. The CDR3 totals 13 residues. V trimming: 6 bases; J trimming: 7 bases; junction bases outside the gene matches: 3. In nucleotides, the CDR3 is TGTGCCAGCAGACTAGCGGGACGGAATGAGCAGTTCTTC. It yields the protein CASRLAGRNEQFF.

This clonotype was counted ten times or more. The V gene is TRBV4-1, the J gene TRBJ1-5; D is ambiguous. Trimming pared 6 bases from V and 6 bases from J, leaving 18 bases between. CDR3 length: 15 residues. The germline gives CDR1 MGHRA, CDR2 YSYEKL. The CDR3 DNA reads TGCGCCAGCAGTCTTCGGGAGTCGGTGGGTCAGCCCCAGCATTTT. Its protein is CASSLRESVGQPQHF.

On this clonotype: A clone one base away is much larger, so this may be a read error. The conserved final phenylalanine or tryptophan is absent from the CDR3, which likely points to a read error. The chain has TRBV5-1 and TRBJ2-4; TRBD1 matches 8 bases. Losses at the gene ends were 4 bases for V and 8 bases for J; bases not matched to a gene: 11. CDR1 and CDR2 from the germline V gene are SGHRS and YFSETQ. The CDR3 has 15 residues. CDR3 region: CASSARDRRGDIQYL. The CDR3 DNA follows: TGCGCCAGCAGCGCCAGGGACAGGAGAGGTGACATTCAGTACTTA.

The sample holds a few counts of this clonotype. The chain carries TRBV5-4 and TRBJ2-5; 15 nucleotides agree with TRBD2. J was trimmed by 5 bases and V by 0 bases; bases with no gene match: 8. CDR3 length: 18 amino acids. Germline V CDR1 and CDR2: SGHNT, YYREEE (reference sequence). This CDR3 reads CASSLGGLAGGASETQYF. The CDR3 region has the DNA TGTGCCAGCAGCTTGGGGGGACTAGCGGGGGGTGCATCTGAGACCCAGTACTTC. The whole variable domain, filled in from reference TRBV5-4 and TRBJ2-5, reads ETGVTQSPTHLIKTRGQQVTLRCSSQSGHNTVSWYQQALGQGPQFIFQYYREEENGRGNFPPRFSGLQFPNYSSELNVNALELDDSALYLCASSLGGLAGGASETQYFGPGTRLLVL.

Here the CDR3 reads CASGPGTSEKLFF. The CDR3 DNA sequence: TGTGCTAGTGGCCCCGGAACGAGTGAAAAACTGTTTTTT. The chain uses TRBV12-5 and TRBJ1-4; D unresolved. CDR1 and CDR2 (germline): LGHNT, FRNRAP. The CDR3 is 13 amino acids. V lost 6 bases and J 7 bases, leaving 12 bases between the germline ends.

This clonotype was observed once. The rearrangement uses TRBV15 and TRBJ2-1; 7 bases match TRBD2. The end of the DNA fits TRBJ2-7 better, so the J call may be wrong. This CDR3 is built from 16 residues. Per germline, CDR1 LNHNV and CDR2 YYDKDF (reference sequence). The CDR3, as DNA: TGTGCCACCAGCAGGCTGACGGGAGGCCAGTCCTACGAGCAGTACTTC. As protein: CATSRLTGGQSYEQYF.

The chain has TRBV9 and TRBJ1-1; D may be TRBD1 (5 bases). CDR1 and CDR2 (germline): SGDLS, YYNGEE. Trimming cost V 3 bases and J 3 bases, with 15 bases left between them. The length of the CDR3 is 15 residues. The CDR3 coding sequence is TGTGCCAGCAGCGAGCCGGGACTCCTTCACACTGAAGCTTTCTTT. Protein: CASSEPGLLHTEAFF.

This clonotype has just one count. The V call is TRBV19, the J call TRBJ1-1; D is ambiguous. With 1 base removed from V and 5 bases from J, the gap between germline ends came to 8 bases. Looked up from germline, CDR1 is LNHDA and CDR2 is SQIVND (reference sequence). The CDR3 has 13 amino acids. CDR3 DNA: TGTGCCAGTAGTATAGCGTTGAGGACTGAAGCTTTCTTT. Translating gives CASSIALRTEAFF.

This clonotype is a singleton in its sample. V usage is TRBV29-1 and J usage is TRBJ2-1; the match to TRBD2 covers 11 bases. Germline CDR1 and CDR2: SQVTM and ANQGSEA. This CDR3 region has 16 residues. The trim removed 1 base at V and 2 bases at J, leaving 4 bases unmatched. CDR3 coding DNA: TGCAGCGTTGAAGCTACTAGCGGGAGAGCCTACAATGAGCAGTTCTTC. This sequence encodes CSVEATSGRAYNEQFF.

This chain connects TRBV24-1 to TRBJ1-2; D ambiguous. The V gene's germline CDR1 is KGHDR and CDR2 SFDVKD. The CDR3 has 13 residues. The V gene lost 2 bases and the J gene lost 3 bases, with 6 bases spanning the gap. The CDR3 sequence: CATSDYRDYGYTF. The CDR3 DNA sequence: TGTGCCACCAGTGATTATCGGGACTATGGCTACACCTTC.

The chain carries TRBV10-3 and TRBJ1-1, with D perhaps TRBD1 (6 bases). Trimming removed 0 bases at V and 2 bases at J, with 16 bases between. The CDR3 loop spans 17 amino acids. Per germline, CDR1 ENHRY and CDR2 SYGVKD. DNA for the CDR3: TGTGCCATCAGTGAGTCTTGGGGGTCAGGGGAAAACACTGAAGCTTTCTTT. Its translation: CAISESWGSGENTEAFF.

The rearrangement links TRBV29-1 to TRBJ2-6; D is unclear. This CDR3 has 14 amino acids. Trimming pared 1 base from V and 1 base from J, leaving 5 bases between. Germline V gene lookup returns CDR1 SQVTM and CDR2 ANQGSEA. CDR3 region: CSVEAESGANVLTF. As DNA, the CDR3 is TGCAGCGTTGAAGCGGAGTCTGGGGCCAACGTCCTGACTTTC.

The chain couples TRBV12-3 or TRBV12-4 to TRBJ1-1; TRBD1 matches at 8 bases. V trimming: 5 bases; J trimming: 3 bases; junction bases outside the gene matches: 5. The length of the CDR3 is 14 residues. CDR3 DNA: TGTGCCAGCAGTCCCGACAGGGGTGACACTGAAGCTTTCTTT. Encoded protein: CASSPDRGDTEAFF.

In this sample, this clonotype turned up many times. The chain couples TRBV4-3 to TRBJ2-7; 9 nucleotides agree with TRBD2. CDR3 length equals 16 residues. The germline CDR1 and CDR2 sequences are LGHNA and YSLEER. J was trimmed by 0 bases and V by 3 bases; bases with no gene match: 6. CDR3 sequence (DNA): TGCGCCAGCAGCCAGGTAGCGGGGGTGGGCTCCTACGAGCAGTACTTC. It codes for CASSQVAGVGSYEQYF.

The V call is TRBV2, the J call TRBJ2-7; TRBD2 aligns across 12 bases. J was trimmed by 7 bases and V by 5 bases; bases with no gene match: 6. The V gene's germline CDR1 is SNHLY and CDR2 FYNNEI. The CDR3 contains 14 residues. The CDR3 DNA sequence: TGTGCCAGCAGTCTGACTAGCGGGAGCCGTGAGCAGTACTTC. As protein: CASSLTSGSREQYF.

In DNA, the CDR3 is TGTGCCAGCAGCCCTAGCGGGGAAACCTACGAGCAGTACTTC. Residues: CASSPSGETYEQYF. The V gene is TRBV2, the J gene TRBJ2-7; 9 bases map to TRBD2. The trim removed 6 bases at V and 2 bases at J, leaving 5 bases unmatched. The CDR3 consists of 14 residues. Germline V lookup: CDR1 SNHLY, CDR2 FYNNEI.

The chain uses TRBV19 and TRBJ2-3, with 8 bases lining up with TRBD1. Germline V CDR1 and CDR2: LNHDA, SQIVND (reference sequence). The CDR3 runs to 15 residues. Losses at the gene ends were 3 bases for V and 2 bases for J; bases not matched to a gene: 4. The CDR3 sequence is CASSMARGHTDTQYF. CDR3 nucleotide sequence: TGTGCCAGTAGTATGGCCAGGGGGCACACAGATACGCAGTATTTT. The full variable domain, completed using reference TRBV19 and TRBJ2-3, is DGGITQSPKYLFRKEGQNVTLSCEQNLNHDAMYWYRQDPGQGLRLIYYSQIVNDFQKGDIAEGYSVSREKKESFPLTVTSAQKNPTAFYLCASSMARGHTDTQYFGPGTRLTVL.

This clonotype was counted only a few times. The genes are TRBV10-3 and TRBJ2-2; weak D call: TRBD2 (5 bases). The CDR3 has 13 amino acids. Germline lookup yields CDR1 ENHRY and CDR2 SYGVKD. V was clipped by 7 bases and J by 4 bases, with 10 bases between them. The CDR3 nucleotides are TGTGCCATCAAAAAGGAGGTCACCGGGGAGCTGTTTTTT. It encodes CAIKKEVTGELFF.

This clonotype has only one observation. The chain uses TRBV7-9 and TRBJ2-3; 9 nucleotides align to TRBD1. The CDR3 is made up of 16 amino acids. Germline assignment: CDR1 SEHNR and CDR2 FQNEAQ (reference sequence). The junction had 8 bases not matched to a gene; V was cut back by 6 bases and J by 1 base. CDR3 amino acids: CASSPWGDRGTDTQYF. The CDR3 bases are TGTGCCAGCAGTCCGTGGGGGGACAGGGGCACAGATACGCAGTATTTT. The full variable domain, in which reference TRBV7-9 and TRBJ2-3 provide the parts outside the CDR3, is DTGVSQNPRHKITKRGQNVTFRCDPISEHNRLYWYRQTLGQGPEFLTYFQNEAQLEKSRLLSDRFSAERPKGSFSTLEIQRTEQGDSAMYLCASSPWGDRGTDTQYFGPGTRLTVL.

This chain uses TRBV20-1 with TRBJ2-1, with 11 positions matching TRBD2. Germline values: CDR1 DFQATT, CDR2 SNEGSKA (reference sequence). With V trimmed by 2 bases and J by 7 bases, 13 bases remained unmatched. CDR3 length equals 17 residues. CDR3 sequence: CSARRLAGGGDANEQFF. The CDR3 DNA sequence: TGCAGTGCTAGAAGGCTAGCGGGGGGAGGCGATGCTAATGAGCAGTTCTTC.